This record looks at one T cell receptor beta chain sequence and its context. Its antigen is currently unknown. Sequencing followed a ViraFEST assay step that expanded antigen-specific CD4+ T cells with viral peptide pools. Following an approximately ten-day culture, CD4+ T cells were purified. Between March and December 2020, the person had a SARS-CoV-2 infection that PCR confirmed. These data are taken from a study of vaccination effects on CD4 cells after COVID-19. Sequenced by immunoSEQ multiplex PCR; TCRdb stores in-frame clones only, minus some. The sample yields around 25,000 clones, approximately 80% seen once. The germline V gene encodes CDR1 MNHEY and CDR2 SVGAGI. The ends lost 5 bases at V and 7 bases at J; junction bases unmatched: 7. The CDR3 runs to 15 residues.

The rearrangement uses TRBV6-5 and TRBJ1-6, with 8 bases matching TRBD1. Sequenced material: CD4+ T cells from PBMCs cultured with HCoV-NL63 spike peptides, taken before COVID-19 vaccination. The receptor's source is a human donor who had a prior SARS-CoV-2 infection. The CDR3 nucleotides are TGTGCCAGCAGTACTACCGGGACAGGAAATTCACCCCTCCACTTT. Residues: CASSTTGTGNSPLHF.